Following are 29 T cell receptor beta chains from one sample sequenced in a study of control samples from healthy donors and cancer patients. The method was immunoSEQ multiplex PCR; TCRdb's version includes in-frame clones alone and lacks a portion of them. This sample has 100,000 or so clones, with 82% found just once. Sequencing was done on a sample of blood. The receptors were sampled from a woman in her fifties or sixties in good health.

The rearrangement uses TRBV19 and TRBJ1-2; 9 nucleotides align to TRBD1. Germline V CDR1 and CDR2: LNHDA, SQIVND (reference sequence). This CDR3 has 14 amino acids. V was pared by 6 bases and J by 8 bases, with 10 bases of the junction left unmatched. The CDR3 spells CASSKSQGAVGYTF. DNA for the CDR3: TGTGCCAGTAGCAAATCACAGGGGGCGGTAGGCTACACCTTC.

On this clone: Germline is not matched at one junction end, which may reflect a read error. The V and J genes are TRBV28 and TRBJ1-6; D may be TRBD1 (6 bases). This CDR3 has 16 residues. CDR1 and CDR2 (germline): MDHEN, SYDVKM. The CDR3: CAGSGGSSSYNSPLHF. The CDR3 DNA reads as TGTGCCGGCAGTGGGGGCTCCAGCTCCTATAATTCACCCCTCCACTTT.

This clone occurred once. J is TRBJ2-5 and V is TRBV5-1; possibly TRBD2 for D (7 bases). Germline V gives CDR1 SGHRS, CDR2 YFSETQ. The CDR3 runs to 15 residues. Trimming took off 3 bases at V and 5 bases at J, with 17 bases between the two ends. The CDR3 nucleotides are TGCGCCAGCAGCTCCGAGGGAGGGGGGTACGAGACCCAGTACTTC. Its protein product is CASSSEGGGYETQYF.

This clone occurred a few times. V is TRBV19 and J is TRBJ2-5; 15 bases are a match to TRBD2. V was clipped by 4 bases and J by 5 bases; unmatched bases: 2. CDR1 and CDR2 from the germline V gene are LNHDA and SQIVND (reference sequence). The CDR3 length is 15 residues. In DNA, the CDR3 is TGTGCCAGTAGTACGGGGACTAGCGGGAGGGAGACCCAGTACTTC. Translating gives CASSTGTSGRETQYF.

The J gene is TRBJ1-4, the V gene TRBV10-2; TRBD1 matches 7 bases. The V and J ends lost 7 bases and 4 bases, in that order; junction bases with no gene match: 9. This CDR3 region has 15 residues. Germline V gene data show CDR1 as WSHSY and CDR2 as SAAADI. CDR3 amino acids: CASTPQTGNNEKLFF. CDR3 DNA sequence: TGCGCCAGCACCCCACAGACAGGGAATAATGAAAAACTGTTTTTT.

On this clone: The sample has other DNA sequences that encode this CDR3 too. This rearrangement joins TRBV19 to TRBJ2-5; 11 bases agree with TRBD2. The J segment lost 1 base and the V segment lost 5 bases, leaving 6 bases of the junction unmatched. Germline loops: CDR1 LNHDA, CDR2 SQIVND (reference sequence). This CDR3 is built from 16 residues. In DNA form, the CDR3 reads TGTGCCAGTAGTTCCGGACTAGCGGGCTCCCAAGAGACCCAGTACTTC. It is translated as CASSSGLAGSQETQYF.

The V and J genes are TRBV7-8 and TRBJ1-2; 10 bases are shared with TRBD1. The CDR3 totals 15 residues. J lost 5 bases, V lost 5 bases, and 8 bases had no gene match. Looked up from germline, CDR1 is SGHVS and CDR2 is FQNEAQ. CDR3 nucleotide sequence: TGTGCCAGCAGCCCGGGGACAGGGGTTGGGTATGGCTACACCTTC. Its protein is CASSPGTGVGYGYTF.

This clone was recorded a few times. The chain combines TRBV2 with TRBJ2-2; 8 bases fit TRBD2. CDR3 length: 13 residues. With 6 bases clipped from V and 5 bases from J, the junction kept 2 bases outside the gene matches. Germline assignment: CDR1 SNHLY and CDR2 FYNNEI. The CDR3, as DNA: TGTGCCAGCAGGCCTAGCGGGACCGGGGAGCTGTTTTTT. It translates to CASRPSGTGELFF.

V and J are TRBV6-2 or TRBV6-3 and TRBJ2-3, with 7 bases fitting TRBD2. There are 15 residues in the CDR3. Germline V CDR1 and CDR2: MNHEY, SVGEGT. With V trimmed by 5 bases and J by 2 bases, 7 bases remained unmatched. The CDR3 loop is CASSRLAGFTDTQYF. CDR3 DNA: TGTGCCAGCAGTCGACTAGCCGGATTCACAGATACGCAGTATTTT.

This clone is a singleton in its sample. The chain employs TRBV15 and TRBJ2-5, with 9 positions matching TRBD2. V gave up 1 base and J gave up 5 bases; unmatched junction bases: 5. CDR1 LNHNV and CDR2 YYDKDF come from the germline V gene (reference sequence). The CDR3 consists of 15 residues. The CDR3 is CATSRVTSGRETQYF. The CDR3 DNA reads TGTGCCACCAGCAGAGTCACTAGCGGGCGGGAGACCCAGTACTTC.

The chain is built from TRBV5-4 and TRBJ2-3; TRBD2 aligns across 7 bases. With 2 bases clipped from V and 3 bases from J, the junction kept 15 bases outside the gene matches. Germline V gene sequence: CDR1 SGHNT, CDR2 YYREEE (reference sequence). The CDR3 is 18 amino acids. CDR3 sequence: CASSFGGSGTGWTDTQYF. CDR3 in DNA: TGTGCCAGCAGCTTCGGGGGAAGCGGGACGGGGTGGACAGATACGCAGTATTTT.

The rearrangement links TRBV19 to TRBJ1-3; no clear D. Germline CDR1 and CDR2: LNHDA and SQIVND (reference sequence). This CDR3 comprises 14 residues. V lost 8 bases, J lost 0 bases, and 11 bases lay in between. The CDR3 spells CASSLSDSGNTIYF. For the CDR3, the DNA is TGTGCCAGTTCTCTATCAGACTCTGGAAACACCATATATTTT. Full variable domain (missing parts from reference TRBV19 and TRBJ1-3): DGGITQSPKYLFRKEGQNVTLSCEQNLNHDAMYWYRQDPGQGLRLIYYSQIVNDFQKGDIAEGYSVSREKKESFPLTVTSAQKNPTAFYLCASSLSDSGNTIYFGEGSWLTVV.

V gene TRBV4-1 combines with J gene TRBJ2-2, with TRBD2 matching 10 bases. This CDR3 contains 18 residues. Germline V lookup: CDR1 MGHRA, CDR2 YSYEKL. The V segment lost 0 bases and the J segment 6 bases; nucleotides outside the gene matches: 10. The CDR3 DNA sequence: TGCGCCAGCAGCCAAGAACTAGCGGGACGTTCTAATCCCGGGGAGCTGTTTTTT. Translating it yields CASSQELAGRSNPGELFF.

The chain combines TRBV3-1 (or the pseudogene TRBV3-2) with TRBJ2-5; D remains unclear. The CDR3 has 13 residues. CDR1 and CDR2 from the germline V gene are LGHDT and YNNKEL (reference sequence). Trimming stripped 1 base from V and 4 bases from J, with 7 bases between. Here the CDR3 reads CASSQGQAETQYF. The CDR3 DNA is TGTGCCAGCAGCCAAGGGCAGGCAGAGACCCAGTACTTC.

The CDR3 DNA reads as TGTGCCAGCACTGGGGCAGGCAATCAGCCCCAGCATTTT. As protein: CASTGAGNQPQHF. The gene calls are TRBV28 and TRBJ1-5; D might be TRBD1 (5 bases). Germline CDR1 reads MDHEN; CDR2 reads SYDVKM. The CDR3 sequence is 13 residues long. V lost 7 bases to trimming and J lost 2 bases, with 9 bases between them.

This rearrangement joins TRBV10-2 to TRBJ2-1; 13 bases fit TRBD2. After removal of 7 bases from V and 3 bases from J, the junction contained 9 bases not matched to a gene. Germline assignment: CDR1 WSHSY and CDR2 SAAADI. The CDR3 is made up of 17 amino acids. CDR3 nucleotide sequence: TGCGCCAGCAAAGGACTAGCGGGAGAAGCCTTCTACAATGAGCAGTTCTTC. Protein sequence: CASKGLAGEAFYNEQFF.

V gene TRBV3-1 (or the pseudogene TRBV3-2) combines with J gene TRBJ2-3; TRBD1 aligns across 8 bases. The CDR3 spans 15 residues. The V and J ends lost 4 bases and 4 bases, in that order; junction bases with no gene match: 7. Germline CDR1 is LGHDT and CDR2 is YNNKEL (reference sequence). CDR3 in DNA: TGTGCCAGCAGCCGCGGACAGGGCCTCGCAGATACGCAGTATTTT. It is translated as CASSRGQGLADTQYF.

This chain's CDR3 is CASSQALNNEQFF. DNA for the CDR3: TGCGCCAGCAGCCAAGCACTGAACAATGAGCAGTTCTTC. This chain connects TRBV4-3 to TRBJ2-1; D remains unclear. The CDR3 is made up of 13 amino acids. Germline CDR1 and CDR2: LGHNA and YSLEER. The V gene lost 1 base and the J gene lost 5 bases, with 6 bases spanning the gap.

The chain joins TRBV7-2 to TRBJ1-2; TRBD1 aligns across 7 bases. Germline-derived CDR1 and CDR2 are SGHTA and FQGNSA. With 0 bases clipped from V and 6 bases from J, the junction kept 7 bases outside the gene matches. CDR3 length: 15 residues. The CDR3 nucleotides read TGTGCCAGCAGCTTAGCTCCCGGGACAGTCAATGGCTACACCTTC. It encodes CASSLAPGTVNGYTF.

The V and J genes are TRBV12-3 or TRBV12-4 and TRBJ2-3, with unresolved D. Trimming stripped 5 bases from V and 5 bases from J, with 5 bases between. The CDR3 length is 11 residues. The CDR3 is CASSPLDTQYF. In DNA form, the CDR3 reads TGTGCCAGCAGTCCTCTAGATACGCAGTATTTT.

This chain uses TRBV18 with TRBJ2-3; D unclear. This CDR3 contains 15 residues. From germline, CDR1 is KGHSH and CDR2 LQKENI. V dropped 1 base and J dropped 0 bases, with 8 bases sitting between them. CDR3 nucleotides: TGTGCCAGCTCACCACTGGAGACTAGCACAGATACGCAGTATTTT. Translation gives CASSPLETSTDTQYF.

The V gene is TRBV27, the J gene TRBJ1-6; 7 nucleotides agree with TRBD1. From germline, CDR1 is MNHEY and CDR2 SMNVEV (reference sequence). V shed 6 bases, J shed 4 bases, and the junction held 6 bases outside the gene matches. CDR3 length equals 15 residues. The chain's CDR3 is CASRMGQTYNSPLHF. In DNA, the CDR3 is TGTGCCAGCAGAATGGGACAGACATATAATTCACCCCTCCACTTT.

The gene calls are TRBV18 and TRBJ2-1; TRBD1 matches 8 bases. The V and J ends lost 3 bases and 3 bases, in that order; junction bases with no gene match: 1. This CDR3 spans 14 amino acids. Germline V gene sequence: CDR1 KGHSH, CDR2 LQKENI. The CDR3 here is CASSPGQGYNEQFF. Written as DNA, the CDR3 is TGTGCCAGCTCACCCGGACAGGGCTACAATGAGCAGTTCTTC.

V and J are TRBV29-1 and TRBJ2-1; D gene ambiguous. Germline V gene data show CDR1 as SQVTM and CDR2 as ANQGSEA. V shed 4 bases and J shed 8 bases, with 9 bases lying between them. CDR3 length: 11 amino acids. CDR3 DNA: TGCAGCGTTGGTGGTGGCGATGAGCAGTTCTTC. Protein: CSVGGGDEQFF.

This clone was observed a handful of times. The chain links TRBV6-2 or TRBV6-3 to TRBJ2-5, with D perhaps matching TRBD1 (5 bases). CDR1 and CDR2 from the germline V gene are MNHEY and SVGEGT. This CDR3 is built from 13 residues. The V and J ends lost 4 bases and 2 bases respectively, with 8 bases between them. CDR3 region: CASSSDTQETQYF. Here the CDR3 DNA reads TGTGCCAGCAGTTCGGACACGCAAGAGACCCAGTACTTC.

CDR3 coding DNA: TGTGCCAGTAGTACGGGACAGGGTGTAGATACGCAGTATTTT. It is translated as CASSTGQGVDTQYF. This sequence joins TRBV19 and TRBJ2-3; TRBD1 matches 9 bases. The CDR3 sequence is 14 residues long. CDR1 and CDR2 (germline): LNHDA, SQIVND (reference sequence). V gave up 4 bases and J gave up 5 bases; unmatched junction bases: 4.

The chain employs TRBV10-2 and TRBJ2-7; D remains ambiguous. CDR1 is WSHSY and CDR2 is SAAADI in the germline V gene. V gave up 2 bases and J gave up 4 bases, with 15 bases separating them. This CDR3 has 15 residues. DNA for the CDR3: TGCGCCAGCAGTGAGAATCGAGTGTTTACTTACGAGCAGTACTTC. It yields the protein CASSENRVFTYEQYF.

The chain carries TRBV5-1 and TRBJ1-6; D not certain. The CDR3 consists of 15 residues. V shed 0 bases and J shed 7 bases, with 11 bases lying between them. Germline values: CDR1 SGHRS, CDR2 YFSETQ. The CDR3: CASSLESAVNSPLHF. CDR3 bases: TGCGCCAGCAGCTTGGAGTCAGCCGTAAATTCACCCCTCCACTTT.

This clone was seen just once. This sequence joins TRBV7-8 and TRBJ1-1; 7 bases agree with TRBD1. The V gene's germline CDR1 is SGHVS and CDR2 FQNEAQ. J was trimmed by 5 bases and V by 5 bases; bases with no gene match: 11. The CDR3 has 15 amino acids. The CDR3 here is CASSPPGRGGTEAFF. CDR3 bases: TGTGCCAGCAGCCCCCCCGGCAGGGGGGGAACTGAAGCTTTCTTT.